This is a list of T cell receptor beta chains from one sample in a study of cytomegalovirus exposure and HLA in healthy donors. Generated by immunoSEQ multiplex PCR, the TCRdb table keeps only in-frame clones and is missing some. The profile shows about 140,000 clones, around 9.6% of them singletons. The sequencing sample was made of PBMCs. The source is a male donor in good health and CMV-seronegative. The CDR3 runs from the conserved cysteine through the conserved F or W. The D gene is left open where the match is weak. The size field is filled for only some rows; it gives once, few, many or a size class.

NA	TRBV25-1	few	TRBJ2-1	TGTGCCAGCAGTACCCCGGGGGGCAACTCCTACAATGAGCAGTTCTTC	CASSTPGGNSYNEQFF
TRBD1	TRBV4-3	NA	TRBJ2-2	TGCGCCAGCAGCCGGACAGGGGGGCGCGGCGGGGAGCTGTTTTTT	CASSRTGGRGGELFF
NA	TRBV19	NA	TRBJ2-7	TGTGCCAGTAGTATAGGTTGGGCTCGACCCTACGAGCAGTACTTC	CASSIGWARPYEQYF
NA	TRBV28	few	TRBJ1-1	TGTGCCAGCAGTTTCTCTCAGGGTAACATGAACACTGAAGCTTTCTTT	CASSFSQGNMNTEAFF
NA	TRBV7-2	few	TRBJ2-2	TGTGCCAGCAGCTTACAGGGATTCACCGGGGAGCTGTTTTTT	CASSLQGFTGELFF
NA	TRBV5-4	NA	TRBJ1-6	TGTGCCAGCAGCTTTCAAGGGACAAATTCACCCCTCCACTTT	CASSFQGTNSPLHF
NA	TRBV7-2	NA	TRBJ1-1	TGTGCCAGCAGGTTCTTCAACACTGAAGCTTTCTTT	CASRFFNTEAFF
NA	TRBV6-5	NA	TRBJ2-7	TGTGCCAGCAGTTACTCGTCAGACAGCCACTACGAGCAGTACTTC	CASSYSSDSHYEQYF
NA	TRBV5-1	few	TRBJ2-7	TGCGCCAGCAGCTCCCAACCTGGGAGTACCTACGAGCAGTACTTC	CASSSQPGSTYEQYF
NA	TRBV29-1	few	TRBJ1-2	TGCAGCGTTCCCAACCACAGCTATGGCTACACCTTC	CSVPNHSYGYTF
TRBD2	TRBV29-1	NA	TRBJ2-1	TGCAGCGTTGAAGAACGGGGACTAGCGGGAGGGTCCTACAATGAGCAGTTCTTC	CSVEERGLAGGSYNEQFF
TRBD2	TRBV4-2	NA	TRBJ2-1	TGTGCCAGCAGCCAAGAGCTAGCGGGGGAGGGTGAGCAGTTCTTC	CASSQELAGEGEQFF
TRBD1	TRBV5-1	NA	TRBJ1-1	TGCGCCAGCAGCTCCCAACCCGGGACAGGGGGCACTGAAGCTTTCTTT	CASSSQPGTGGTEAFF
NA	TRBV7-8	NA	TRBJ1-1	TGTGCCAGCAGCTTCCGGGCGGGGGAAGGGACTGAAGCTTTCTTT	CASSFRAGEGTEAFF
TRBD2	TRBV4-3	few	TRBJ2-3	TGCGCCAGCAGCCAGTATACTAGCGTCCCGGGCACAGATACGCAGTATTTT	CASSQYTSVPGTDTQYF
NA	TRBV11-2	few	TRBJ1-1	TGTGCCAGCAGCTTAGATCAGGGAGGTTTGTGGGAAGCTTTCTTT	CASSLDQGGLWEAFF
NA	TRBV6-5	NA	TRBJ1-1	TGTGCCAGCAGTTACTCGTATTTTCTATTTGTTGTCTTT	CASSYSYFLFVVF
NA	TRBV25-1	NA	TRBJ2-7	TGTGCCAGCAGTGAGGGGGGATTCTTCCTACGCGAGCAGTACTTC	CASSEGGFFLREQYF
NA	TRBV19	NA	TRBJ1-1	TGTGCCAGTAGTCTCCAGGGGCGTTACACTGAAGCTTTCTTT	CASSLQGRYTEAFF
TRBD1	TRBV10-3	few	TRBJ2-7	TGTGCCATCAGTGACCCCGGACAGGGGTTTTACGAGCAGTACTTC	CAISDPGQGFYEQYF
TRBD1	TRBV2	NA	TRBJ2-7	TGTGCCAGCAGACCCCGGGACAGTAACTACGAGCAGTACTTC	CASRPRDSNYEQYF
NA	TRBV7-9	NA	TRBJ2-1	TGTGCCAGCAGCTTCCCGGTGGTCACGGGTTCCTACGATGAGCAGTTCTTC	CASSFPVVTGSYDEQFF
TRBD1	TRBV9	few	TRBJ2-2	TGTGCCAGCAGCGTAGCCGGGACAGGGGGGTCCGGGGAGCTGTTTTTT	CASSVAGTGGSGELFF
NA	TRBV19	few	TRBJ1-3	TGTGCCAGTAGTATCGACATCTCTGGAAACACCATATATTTT	CASSIDISGNTIYF
NA	TRBV28	NA	TRBJ1-4	TGTGCCAGCAGTTTCCCCCCTTCAACTAATGAAAAACTGTTTTTT	CASSFPPSTNEKLFF
NA	TRBV4-1	NA	TRBJ1-2	TGCGCCAGCAGCCAATTCAGTTGGATCCCCAGGGGCAACTATGGCTACACCTTC	CASSQFSWIPRGNYGYTF
TRBD1	TRBV13	NA	TRBJ2-6	TGTGCCAGCAGCCCCGGGACAGACCTCTCTGGGGCCAACGTCCTGACTTTC	CASSPGTDLSGANVLTF
NA	TRBV5-1	NA	TRBJ1-5	TGCGCCAGCAGCTTGGGGGGGGTGGGCAATCAGCCCCAGCATTTT	CASSLGGVGNQPQHF
TRBD2	TRBV6-5	few	TRBJ2-3	TGTGCCAGCAGTACAGGGACTAGCGGGAGAGATACGCAGTATTTT	CASSTGTSGRDTQYF
NA	TRBV28	few	TRBJ1-1	TGTGCCAGCGGAAGCGAGCCTGGGACTGAAGCTTTCTTT	CASGSEPGTEAFF
TRBD2	TRBV5-1	few	TRBJ2-5	TGCGCCAGCAGCTTGGCTCCGGGGGGGCGAGAGACCCAGTACTTC	CASSLAPGGRETQYF
NA	TRBV4-3	few	TRBJ2-2	TGCGCCAGCAGCCAAGATCAGGACACCGGGGAGCTGTTTTTT	CASSQDQDTGELFF
NA	TRBV7-2	NA	TRBJ2-3	TGTGCCAGCATCCCTCGACAGACTAGCACAGATACGCAGTATTTT	CASIPRQTSTDTQYF
NA	TRBV30	NA	TRBJ1-3	TGTGCCTGGACCGTCTATGGAAACACCATATATTTT	CAWTVYGNTIYF
NA	TRBV7-2	NA	TRBJ1-2	TGTGCCAGCAGCTTACGGGAACGAACCCCAGCTCGGGGCTACACCTTC	CASSLRERTPARGYTF
TRBD1	TRBV9	few	TRBJ1-2	TGTGCCAGCAGCGTCGGACAGGTGAACTATGGCTACACCTTC	CASSVGQVNYGYTF
NA	TRBV7-2	NA	TRBJ2-4	TGTGCCAGCAGCTCCGAGGCGTGGCAAATAGCCAAAAACATTCAGTACTTC	CASSSEAWQIAKNIQYF
NA	TRBV7-2	NA	TRBJ1-5	TGTGCCAGCAGCTTAGCACCAACAGGGTACGGTCAGCCCCAGCATTTT	CASSLAPTGYGQPQHF
TRBD2	TRBV7-9	few	TRBJ2-1	TGTGCCAGCAGCTTCGGACTAGCGGATCGTAATGAGCAGTTCTTC	CASSFGLADRNEQFF
NA	TRBV29-1	few	TRBJ2-1	TGCAGCGTTGTGGGCGGGCGACCCTACAATGAGCAGTTCTTC	CSVVGGRPYNEQFF
NA	TRBV6-6	few	TRBJ2-2	TGTGCCAGCAGTTCACCAATCCCTCGGGGCGGGGAGCTGTTTTTT	CASSSPIPRGGELFF
NA	TRBV30	few	TRBJ1-5	TGTGCCTGGAGCTCAGGACAATTTGGGCTTAGCAATCAGCCCCAGCATTTT	CAWSSGQFGLSNQPQHF
TRBD2	TRBV5-1	NA	TRBJ2-3	TGCGCCAGCAGCCCGGGACTAGCGGATAGCACAGATACGCAGTATTTT	CASSPGLADSTDTQYF
TRBD1	TRBV18	NA	TRBJ2-3	TGTGCCAGCTCACCGACAGGGGGGACAGATACGCAGTATTTT	CASSPTGGTDTQYF
NA	TRBV5-1	few	TRBJ2-7	TGCGCCAGCAGCTTGGCCAATCCCCACGAGCAGTACTTC	CASSLANPHEQYF
TRBD1	TRBV9	NA	TRBJ1-1	TGTGCCAGCAGGTACGGCGACAGGGGGACCACTGAAGCTTTCTTT	CASRYGDRGTTEAFF
TRBD2	TRBV7-2	NA	TRBJ2-3	TGTGCCAGCAGCCCGTCGGGGGGTATCGTCACAGATACGCAGTATTTT	CASSPSGGIVTDTQYF
NA	TRBV19	NA	TRBJ1-1	TGTGCCAGTAGTATCCGGACAGAATGGGACACTGAAGCTTTCTTT	CASSIRTEWDTEAFF
NA	TRBV19	NA	TRBJ1-2	TGTGCCAGTAGTACCACACAGGGAACTAGGGGCTACACCTTC	CASSTTQGTRGYTF
TRBD2	TRBV11-2	few	TRBJ2-7	TGTGCCAGCAGCAAACCCCCCGGGGACTACTACGAGCAGTACTTC	CASSKPPGDYYEQYF
NA	TRBV19	NA	TRBJ2-7	TGTGCCAGTAGTACGACAGTCCTCTACGAGCAGTACTTC	CASSTTVLYEQYF
NA	TRBV7-2	NA	TRBJ1-5	TGTGCCAGCAGCCGAGGGTTCAATCAGCCCCAGCATTTT	CASSRGFNQPQHF
NA	TRBV30	few	TRBJ1-2	TGTGCCTGGAGTGTGGGTGGGGCTCAGTTCTACACCTTC	CAWSVGGAQFYTF
TRBD1	TRBV2	few	TRBJ2-2	TGTGCCAGCAGTGCCACAGGGGGCCTGAACACCGGGGAGCTGTTTTTT	CASSATGGLNTGELFF
NA	TRBV7-9	NA	TRBJ1-1	TGTGCCAGCAGCTTAGGGGCAGGGGACACTGAAGCTTTCTTT	CASSLGAGDTEAFF
NA	TRBV4-3	NA	TRBJ1-1	TGCGCCAGCAGCCAAGAATTAAGGGGATGGGGGAACACTGAAGCTTTCTTT	CASSQELRGWGNTEAFF
NA	TRBV28	once	TRBJ1-4	TGTGCCAGCAGTTTATATCAAGAAAAACTGTTTTTT	CASSLYQEKLFF
NA	TRBV6-6	NA	TRBJ2-3	TGTGCCAGCAGTTACTCCCAGGGTACTAGCACAGATACGCAGTATTTT	CASSYSQGTSTDTQYF